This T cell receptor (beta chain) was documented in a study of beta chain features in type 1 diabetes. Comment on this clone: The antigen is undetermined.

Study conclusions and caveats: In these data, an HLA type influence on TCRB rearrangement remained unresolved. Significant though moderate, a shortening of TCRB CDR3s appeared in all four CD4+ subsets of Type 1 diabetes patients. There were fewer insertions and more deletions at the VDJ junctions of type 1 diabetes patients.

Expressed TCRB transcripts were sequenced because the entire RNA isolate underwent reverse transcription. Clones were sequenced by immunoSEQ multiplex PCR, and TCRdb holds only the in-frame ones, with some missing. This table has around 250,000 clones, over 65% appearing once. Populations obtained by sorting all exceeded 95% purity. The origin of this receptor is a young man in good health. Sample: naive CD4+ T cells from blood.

CDR3 region: CSGFSGLLNEQFF. The CDR3 DNA sequence: TGCAGCGGGTTTAGCGGACTACTCAATGAGCAGTTCTTC. The rearrangement joins TRBV29-1 to TRBJ2-1, with a tentative D call TRBD2 (6 bases). The germline gives CDR1 SQVTM, CDR2 ANQGSEA. The length of the CDR3 is 13 residues. V shed 7 bases and J shed 6 bases, with 16 bases lying between them.